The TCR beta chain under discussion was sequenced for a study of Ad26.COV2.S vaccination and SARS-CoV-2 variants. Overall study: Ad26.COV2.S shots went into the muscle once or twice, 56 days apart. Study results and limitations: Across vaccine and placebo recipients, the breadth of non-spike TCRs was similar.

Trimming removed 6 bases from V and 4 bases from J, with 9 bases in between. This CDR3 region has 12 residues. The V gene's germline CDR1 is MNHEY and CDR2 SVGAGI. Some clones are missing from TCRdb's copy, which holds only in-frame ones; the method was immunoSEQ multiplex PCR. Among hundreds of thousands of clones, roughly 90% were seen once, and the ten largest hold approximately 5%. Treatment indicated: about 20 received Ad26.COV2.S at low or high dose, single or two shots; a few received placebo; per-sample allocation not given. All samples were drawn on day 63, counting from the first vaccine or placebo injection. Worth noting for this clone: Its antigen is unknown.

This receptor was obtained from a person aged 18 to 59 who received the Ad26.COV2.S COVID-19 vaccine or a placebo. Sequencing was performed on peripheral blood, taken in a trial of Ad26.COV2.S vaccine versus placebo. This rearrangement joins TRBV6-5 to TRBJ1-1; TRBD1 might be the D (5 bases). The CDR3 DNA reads TGTGCCAGCAGGGGACCGATCACTGAAGCTTTCTTT. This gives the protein CASRGPITEAFF.